This is a list of T cell receptor beta chains from one sample in a study of blood T cell repertoires in COVID-19. Sequencing used immunoSEQ multiplex PCR; TCRdb keeps in-frame clones, though not all of them. The table lists some 200,000 clones, approximately 80% of them singletons. The sample was peripheral blood. These TCRs come from a woman in her seventies with COVID-19, enrolled during active disease. Both conserved end residues are part of each CDR3.

j_gene | v_gene | CDR3aa
TRBJ1-1 | TRBV10-3 | CAIRGGQGAGPEAFF
TRBJ1-2 | TRBV6-6 | CASSYSTGNYGYTF
TRBJ1-1 | TRBV21-1 | CASSKDGQRDTEAFF
TRBJ1-5 | TRBV11-2 | CASSSGIFQPQHF
TRBJ1-1 | TRBV13 | CATMINTEAFF
TRBJ2-1 | TRBV7-9 | CASSEPRHGSNSYNEQFF
TRBJ2-1 | TRBV4-2 | CASSLILSLYDEQFF
TRBJ2-1 | TRBV15 | CATSMREEQFF
TRBJ2-2 | TRBV15 | CATSSGFVTGELFF
TRBJ2-2 | TRBV9 | CASSVAAGGVTGELFF
TRBJ2-2 | TRBV14 | CASSQGALQNTGELFF
TRBJ2-1 | TRBV6-5 | CASTRGGLYNEQFF
TRBJ1-1 | TRBV5-1 | CASSYEGQGRGTEAFF
TRBJ1-2 | TRBV28 | CASSTGNYGYTF
TRBJ2-1 | TRBV10-1 | CASSESGRGVYNEQFF
TRBJ2-1 | TRBV13 | CASSSGGLAGGGPYNEQFF
TRBJ2-3 | TRBV7-2 | CASSLGQGTSGDTQYF
TRBJ2-3 | TRBV5-4 | CASSLAATTIAGTDTQYF
TRBJ2-7 | TRBV11-3 | CASSPGDRSYEQYF
TRBJ2-1 | TRBV2 | CASPSLAGGLGREQFF
TRBJ1-6 | TRBV28 | CASSSAGEGNSPLHF
TRBJ1-2 | TRBV6-5 | CASTLGLREGSYTF
TRBJ1-2 | TRBV19 | CASSIGGGGYTF
TRBJ2-2 | TRBV11-2 | CASSNRGVTGTGELFF
TRBJ2-5 | TRBV6-5 | CASSYVNQETQYF
TRBJ1-1 | TRBV19 | CASTATGGNTEAFF
TRBJ2-1 | TRBV7-6 | CASSLVTRQGRNEQFF
TRBJ2-1 | TRBV29-1 | CSGDSQSSYNEQFF
TRBJ1-2 | TRBV5-4 | CASSADRIEGYTF
TRBJ2-1 | TRBV5-6 | CASSSQGSGYNEQFF
TRBJ1-1 | TRBV6-5 | CASSYRRYTEAFF
TRBJ2-5 | TRBV5-8 | CASSGGTIDQETQYF
TRBJ1-1 | TRBV28 | CASSWGRTEAFF
TRBJ2-1 | TRBV28 | CATQDGGSYNEQFF
TRBJ2-1 | TRBV6-6 | CASSSGRTGVEQFF
TRBJ2-5 | TRBV6-2/TRBV6-3 | CASSYGRLAGGYQETQYF
TRBJ2-6 | TRBV5-5 | CASSLEPGVAGANVLTF
TRBJ2-3 | TRBV5-4 | CASNVYTGAGDTQYF
TRBJ1-3 | TRBV29-1 | CSVEQGNTIYF
TRBJ1-2 | TRBV7-9 | CASSSIGQGRVYGYTF
TRBJ2-3 | TRBV6-1 | CASSETASTDTQYF
TRBJ1-1 | TRBV5-1 | CASSTLQGQGTEAFF
TRBJ2-7 | TRBV7-2 | CASSFPGDPSGGDEQYF
TRBJ1-5 | TRBV4-1 | CASSPAPGESNQPQHF
TRBJ2-1 | TRBV28 | CASSLRLEPYNEQFF
TRBJ2-4 | TRBV28 | CASSLYVAGVNIQYF
TRBJ2-3 | TRBV7-9 | CASSLRATVGSTDTQYF
TRBJ2-3 | TRBV24-1 | CATSDPSVRDRGTDTQYF
TRBJ2-7 | TRBV19 | CASSFSPYEQYF